This T cell receptor (beta chain) derives from a study of T cells in localized non-small cell lung cancer. General study results and limits: Of the tissues analyzed, uninvolved adjacent lung showed maximal T cell clonality, greater than tumor. Adjacent lung held a median about 57 of the top 100 tumor clones.

Clones were sequenced by immunoSEQ multiplex PCR, and TCRdb holds only the in-frame ones, with some missing. The sample records more than 850 clones, approximately 33% being singletons. Details on this clone: The antigen is undetermined. Different DNA sequences within this sample yield the same CDR3.

Deletions cut 3 bases from V and 3 bases from J, with 1 base between. Germline V gene sequence: CDR1 LNHDA, CDR2 SQIVND (reference sequence). The CDR3 extends over 11 amino acids. The sequence was obtained from a male donor at least 60 years old with stage II squamous cell lung carcinoma. This rearrangement joins TRBV19 to TRBJ2-3; D is unclear. Source: lung tumor tissue, taken before any cancer treatment. CDR3 sequence: CASSMTDTQYF. The DNA for the CDR3 is TGTGCCAGTAGTATGACAGATACGCAGTATTTT. Together with reference TRBV19 and TRBJ2-3, the CDR3 gives the full variable domain: DGGITQSPKYLFRKEGQNVTLSCEQNLNHDAMYWYRQDPGQGLRLIYYSQIVNDFQKGDIAEGYSVSREKKESFPLTVTSAQKNPTAFYLCASSMTDTQYFGPGTRLTVL.